Listed here is a single T cell receptor (beta chain). These data originate in a study of identical twins. Trimming left V 4 bases short and J 2 bases short, with 6 bases between. This CDR3 is 13 amino acids long. Germline V gives CDR1 MGHRA, CDR2 YSYEKL. One entry per CDR3 protein, called by TCRdb with MiXCR from the 5' RACE reads. This sample yields around 1.7 million distinct CDR3 sequences, of which less than 40% are seen a single time; around 0.25% belongs to the top ten. This clonotype was sampled from a newborn girl in good health. The sequenced sample consisted of cord blood. The chain joins TRBV4-1 to TRBJ2-1; D is uncertain. CDR3 protein: CASSPKPYNEQFF. The DNA of the CDR3 is TGCGCCAGCAGCCCCAAGCCCTACAATGAGCAGTTCTTC.